This T cell receptor beta chain comes out of a study of OX40 agonist ivuxolimab in advanced cancers. Study as a whole: Patients in the trial were receiving intravenous ivuxolimab every 2 weeks, at doses of 0.01 to 10 mg/kg. Patients enrolled in dose escalation were diagnosed with hepatocellular carcinoma, melanoma, renal cell or head and neck cancer.

Produced via immunoSEQ multiplex PCR; TCRdb's table is partial and in-frame only. Of 50,000 to 65,000 clones listed, 85% to 90% are singletons. The trim removed 3 bases at V and 5 bases at J, leaving 4 bases unmatched. Germline values: CDR1 MNHNS, CDR2 SASEGT. There are 14 residues in the CDR3. Autoimmune disease history or systemic immunosuppression disqualified patients. The chain couples TRBV6-1 to TRBJ2-1; 7 bases match TRBD1. Here the sequenced sample was CD4+ or CD8+ T cells sorted from blood, taken in a trial of the OX40 agonist ivuxolimab. The TCR comes from an adult with an advanced solid tumor such as melanoma, head and neck, liver or kidney cancer. CDR3 sequence reads: CASSDNRGNNEQFF. CDR3 bases: TGTGCCAGCAGTGACAACAGGGGAAACAATGAGCAGTTCTTC.